This T cell receptor beta chain was documented in a study of blood T cell repertoires in COVID-19. Study overall: Whether acute or convalescent, the COVID-19 samples came from the United States, Italy and Spain. Nucleic acid was either cDNA or gDNA, and it came from T cells, B-cell-depleted T cells, or PBMCs.

The CDR3 loop spans 13 amino acids. V lost 6 bases, J lost 2 bases, and 7 bases lay in between. Germline loops: CDR1 MGHDK, CDR2 SYGVNS. As originally analysed: Amplification of reference gene primers was used by the study to estimate nucleated cell counts. Here immunoSEQ multiplex PCR was the method, and the copy in TCRdb shows in-frame clones only, minus some. The DNA was the basis for D and trimming; V, J and clone size are from that table. The data hold about 54,000 clones, with approximately 87% observed a single time. This chain links TRBV25-1 with TRBJ1-4, with TRBD1 as a possible D gene (6 bases). The clonotype comes from a human donor in a cohort sampled during active COVID-19. Specimen: peripheral blood. The CDR3 is CASRQGTNEKLFF. The CDR3 region has the DNA TGTGCCAGCAGACAGGGCACTAATGAAAAACTGTTTTTT.